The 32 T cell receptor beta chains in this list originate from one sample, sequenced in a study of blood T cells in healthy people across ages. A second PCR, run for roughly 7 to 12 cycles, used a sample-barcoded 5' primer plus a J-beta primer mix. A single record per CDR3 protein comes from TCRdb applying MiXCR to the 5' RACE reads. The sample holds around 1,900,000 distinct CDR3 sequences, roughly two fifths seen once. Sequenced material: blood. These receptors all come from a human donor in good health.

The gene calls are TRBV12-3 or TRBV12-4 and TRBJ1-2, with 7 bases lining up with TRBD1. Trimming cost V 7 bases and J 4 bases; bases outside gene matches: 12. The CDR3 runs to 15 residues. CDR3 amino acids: CASTQTTGTVYGYTF. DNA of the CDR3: TGTGCCAGCACCCAAACAACCGGGACAGTCTATGGCTACACCTTC.

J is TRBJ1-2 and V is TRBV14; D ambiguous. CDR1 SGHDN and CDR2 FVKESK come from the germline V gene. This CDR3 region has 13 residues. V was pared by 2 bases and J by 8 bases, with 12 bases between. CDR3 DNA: TGTGCCAGCAGCCAAATATTCCCCTCGGGCTACACCTTC. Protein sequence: CASSQIFPSGYTF.

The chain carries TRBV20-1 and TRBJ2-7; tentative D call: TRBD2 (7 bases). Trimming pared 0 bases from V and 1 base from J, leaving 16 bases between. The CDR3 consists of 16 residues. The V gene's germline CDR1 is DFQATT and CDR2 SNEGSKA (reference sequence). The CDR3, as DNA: TGCAGTGCTAGAGAACCGGGGGGCGTGAGGTCCTACGAGCAGTACTTC. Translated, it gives CSAREPGGVRSYEQYF.

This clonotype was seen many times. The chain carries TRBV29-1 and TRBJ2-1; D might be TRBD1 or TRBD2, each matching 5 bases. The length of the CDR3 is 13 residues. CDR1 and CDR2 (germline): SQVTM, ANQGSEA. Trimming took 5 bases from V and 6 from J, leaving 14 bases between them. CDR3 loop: CSVRVVGGNEQFF. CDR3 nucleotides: TGCAGCGTTCGGGTGGTTGGGGGCAATGAGCAGTTCTTC.

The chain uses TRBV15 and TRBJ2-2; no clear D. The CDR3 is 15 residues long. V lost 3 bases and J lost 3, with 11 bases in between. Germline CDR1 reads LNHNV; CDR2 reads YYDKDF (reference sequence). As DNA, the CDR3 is TGTGCCACCAGCAGTGGTTACGGGTACACCGGGGAGCTGTTTTTT. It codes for CATSSGYGYTGELFF.

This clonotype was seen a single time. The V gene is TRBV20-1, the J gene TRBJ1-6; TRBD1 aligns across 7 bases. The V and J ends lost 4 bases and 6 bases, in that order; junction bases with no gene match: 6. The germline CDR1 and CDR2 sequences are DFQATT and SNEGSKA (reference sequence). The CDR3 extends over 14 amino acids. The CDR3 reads CSAKPRDSNSPLHF. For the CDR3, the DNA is TGCAGTGCTAAACCCCGGGACAGTAATTCACCCCTCCACTTT.

In nucleotides, the CDR3 is TGTGCCAGCAGTTACTCGACAGGGGCTAATTCACCCCTCCACTTT. Translation gives CASSYSTGANSPLHF. The V and J genes are TRBV6-2 or TRBV6-3 and TRBJ1-6; TRBD1 matches at 8 bases. V shed 0 bases, J shed 6 bases, and the junction held 1 base outside the gene matches. CDR3 length equals 15 residues. Germline V gives CDR1 MNHEY, CDR2 SVGEGT.

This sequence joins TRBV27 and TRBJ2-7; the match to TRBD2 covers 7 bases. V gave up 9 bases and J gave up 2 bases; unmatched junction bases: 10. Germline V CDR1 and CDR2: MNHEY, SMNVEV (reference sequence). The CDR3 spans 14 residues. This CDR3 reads CASRAGWGPYEQYF. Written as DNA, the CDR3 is TGTGCCAGTAGAGCGGGGTGGGGACCCTACGAGCAGTACTTC.

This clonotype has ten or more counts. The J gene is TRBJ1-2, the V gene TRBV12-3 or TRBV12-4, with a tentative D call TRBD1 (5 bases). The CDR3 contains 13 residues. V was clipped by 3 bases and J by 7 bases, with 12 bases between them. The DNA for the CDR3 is TGTGCCAGCAGTTTGGGGCAGGAGGGTGGCTACACCTTC. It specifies CASSLGQEGGYTF.

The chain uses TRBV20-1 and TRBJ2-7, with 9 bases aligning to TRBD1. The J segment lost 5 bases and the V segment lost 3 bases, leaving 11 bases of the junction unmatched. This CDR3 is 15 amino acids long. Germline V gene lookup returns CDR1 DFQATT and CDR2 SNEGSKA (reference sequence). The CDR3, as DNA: TGCAGTGCTAGTTCGGACAGGGGCCCTCAGGACGAGCAGTACTTC. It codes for CSASSDRGPQDEQYF.

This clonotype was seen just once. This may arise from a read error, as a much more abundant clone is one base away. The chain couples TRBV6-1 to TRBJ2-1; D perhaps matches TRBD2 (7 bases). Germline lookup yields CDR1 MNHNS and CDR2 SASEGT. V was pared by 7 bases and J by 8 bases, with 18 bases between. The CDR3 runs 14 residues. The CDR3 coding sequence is TGTGCCAGCAACGGGGGGCGTAAATGGGATGAGCAGTTCTTC. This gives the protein CASNGGRKWDEQFF.

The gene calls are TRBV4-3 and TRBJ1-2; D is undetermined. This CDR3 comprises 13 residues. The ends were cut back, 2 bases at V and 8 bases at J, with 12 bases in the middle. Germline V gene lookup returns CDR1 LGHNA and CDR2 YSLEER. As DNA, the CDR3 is TGCGCCAGCAGCCAACCGGGTGAGGAGGGCTACACCTTC. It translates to CASSQPGEEGYTF.

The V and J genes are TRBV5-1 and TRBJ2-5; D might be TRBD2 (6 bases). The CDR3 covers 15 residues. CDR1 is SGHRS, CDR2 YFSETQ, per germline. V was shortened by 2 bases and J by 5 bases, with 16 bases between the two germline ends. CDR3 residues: CASSFDGTPEETQYF. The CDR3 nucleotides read TGCGCCAGCAGCTTTGACGGGACTCCCGAGGAGACCCAGTACTTC. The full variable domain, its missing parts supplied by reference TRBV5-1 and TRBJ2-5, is KAGVTQTPRYLIKTRGQQVTLSCSPISGHRSVSWYQQTPGQGLQFLFEYFSETQRNKGNFPGRFSGRQFSNSRSEMNVSTLELGDSALYLCASSFDGTPEETQYFGPGTRLLVL.

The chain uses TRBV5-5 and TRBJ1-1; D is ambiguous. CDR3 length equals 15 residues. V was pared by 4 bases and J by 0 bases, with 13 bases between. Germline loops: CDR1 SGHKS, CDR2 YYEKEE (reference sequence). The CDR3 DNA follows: TGTGCCAGCAGCCACCTTCAATTCATGAACACTGAAGCTTTCTTT. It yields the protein CASSHLQFMNTEAFF. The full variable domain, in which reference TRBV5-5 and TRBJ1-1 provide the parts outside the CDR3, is DAGVTQSPTHLIKTRGQQVTLRCSPISGHKSVSWYQQVLGQGPQFIFQYYEKEERGRGNFPDRFSARQFPNYSSELNVNALLLGDSALYLCASSHLQFMNTEAFFGQGTRLTVV.

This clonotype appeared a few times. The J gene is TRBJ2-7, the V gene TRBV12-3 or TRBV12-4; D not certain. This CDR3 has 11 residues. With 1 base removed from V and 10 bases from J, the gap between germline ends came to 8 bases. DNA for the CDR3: TGTGCCAGCAGTTTAGGAACAGCTCAGTACTTC. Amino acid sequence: CASSLGTAQYF.

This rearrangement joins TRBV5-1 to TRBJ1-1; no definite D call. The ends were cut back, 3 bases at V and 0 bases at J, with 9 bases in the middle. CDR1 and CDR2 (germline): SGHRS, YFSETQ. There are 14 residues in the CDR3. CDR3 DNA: TGCGCCAGCAGCTCGCCAACCATGAACACTGAAGCTTTCTTT. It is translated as CASSSPTMNTEAFF.

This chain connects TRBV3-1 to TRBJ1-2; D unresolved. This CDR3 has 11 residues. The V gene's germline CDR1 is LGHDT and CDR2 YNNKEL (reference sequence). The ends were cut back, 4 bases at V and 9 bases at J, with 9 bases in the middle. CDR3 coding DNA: TGTGCCAGCAGCCGAGGACGGAGCTACACCTTC. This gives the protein CASSRGRSYTF.

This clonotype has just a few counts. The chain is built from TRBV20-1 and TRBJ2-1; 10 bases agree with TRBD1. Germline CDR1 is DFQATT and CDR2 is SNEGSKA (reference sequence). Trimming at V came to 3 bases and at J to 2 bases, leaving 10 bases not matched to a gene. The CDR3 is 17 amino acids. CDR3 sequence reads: CSASPGTGDLTYNEQFF. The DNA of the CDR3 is TGCAGTGCTAGCCCTGGGACAGGGGACCTAACCTACAATGAGCAGTTCTTC.

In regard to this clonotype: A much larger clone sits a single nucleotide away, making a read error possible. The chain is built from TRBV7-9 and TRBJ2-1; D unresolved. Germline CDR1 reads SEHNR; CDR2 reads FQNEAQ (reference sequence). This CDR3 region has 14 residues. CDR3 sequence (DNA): TGTGCCAACAGCTTTTTACCCGCCGAATACGAGCAGTTCTTC. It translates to CANSFLPAEYEQFF.

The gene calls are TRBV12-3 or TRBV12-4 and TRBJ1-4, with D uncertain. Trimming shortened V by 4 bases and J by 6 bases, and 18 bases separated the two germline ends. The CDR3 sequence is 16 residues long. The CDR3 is CASSSIPRRRDEKLFF. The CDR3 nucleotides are TGTGCCAGCAGTTCAATCCCGAGGCGGAGAGATGAAAAACTGTTTTTT.

The DNA of the CDR3 is TGTGCCAGCAGGGCACGTGCACAGGGGACCGGTGATGGCTACACCTTC. Protein sequence: CASRARAQGTGDGYTF. The rearrangement joins TRBV2 to TRBJ1-2; TRBD1 agrees at 7 bases. Looked up from germline, CDR1 is SNHLY and CDR2 is FYNNEI. Germline trimming cut 6 bases from V and 6 bases from J; bases unmatched to any gene: 16. The CDR3 has 16 amino acids.

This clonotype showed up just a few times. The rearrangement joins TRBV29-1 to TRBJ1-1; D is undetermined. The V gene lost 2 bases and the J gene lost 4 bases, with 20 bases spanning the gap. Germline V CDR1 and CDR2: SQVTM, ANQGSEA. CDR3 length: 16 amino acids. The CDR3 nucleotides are TGCAGCGTTGAAATGGGAACCCGAATTTTGGGCACTGAAGCTTTCTTT. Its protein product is CSVEMGTRILGTEAFF.

The DNA for the CDR3 is TGTGCCAGCAGCCCGGGACAGGGGGCGTGGGAGCAGTACTTC. Its protein is CASSPGQGAWEQYF. The chain links TRBV11-1 to TRBJ2-7, with 12 bases fitting TRBD1. Losses at the gene ends were 5 bases for V and 7 bases for J; bases not matched to a gene: 6. CDR3 length: 14 residues. Germline assignment: CDR1 SGHAT and CDR2 FQDESV (reference sequence).

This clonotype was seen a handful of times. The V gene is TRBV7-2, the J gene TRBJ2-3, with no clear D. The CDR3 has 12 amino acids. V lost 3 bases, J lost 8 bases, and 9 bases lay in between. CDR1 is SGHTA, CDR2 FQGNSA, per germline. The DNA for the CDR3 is TGTGCCAGCAGCTTGGCGGCCTCTACGCAGTATTTT. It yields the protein CASSLAASTQYF.

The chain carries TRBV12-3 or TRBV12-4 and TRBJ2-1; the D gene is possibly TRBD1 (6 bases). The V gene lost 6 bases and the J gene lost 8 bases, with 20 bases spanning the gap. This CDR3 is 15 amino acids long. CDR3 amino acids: CASSLGTPDVDEQFF. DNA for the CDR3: TGTGCCAGCAGCTTGGGGACACCGGATGTGGATGAGCAGTTCTTC.

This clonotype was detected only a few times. The chain's CDR3 is CASSFPLQGAMETQYF. CDR3 bases: TGTGCCAGCAGCTTCCCTTTACAGGGGGCCATGGAGACCCAGTACTTC. The chain combines TRBV7-6 with TRBJ2-5; 9 bases match TRBD1. V shed 3 bases, J shed 5 bases, and the junction held 10 bases outside the gene matches. The CDR3 runs 16 residues. Germline V gives CDR1 SGHVS, CDR2 FNYEAQ.

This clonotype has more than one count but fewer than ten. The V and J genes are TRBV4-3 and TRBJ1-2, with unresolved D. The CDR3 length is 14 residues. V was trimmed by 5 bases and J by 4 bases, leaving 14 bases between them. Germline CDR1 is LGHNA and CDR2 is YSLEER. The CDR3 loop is CASSNNFRSYGYTF. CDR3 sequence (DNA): TGCGCCAGCAGCAACAACTTTAGGAGCTATGGCTACACCTTC.

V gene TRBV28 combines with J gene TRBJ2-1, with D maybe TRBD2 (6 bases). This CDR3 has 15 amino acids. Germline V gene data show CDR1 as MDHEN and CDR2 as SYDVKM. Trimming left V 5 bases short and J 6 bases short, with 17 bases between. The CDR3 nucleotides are TGTGCCAGCAGTCTCCGCCGGGACTCACCCAATGAGCAGTTCTTC. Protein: CASSLRRDSPNEQFF. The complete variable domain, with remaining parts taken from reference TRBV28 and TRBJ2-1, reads DVKVTQSSRYLVKRTGEKVFLECVQDMDHENMFWYRQDPGLGLRLIYFSYDVKMKEKGDIPEGYSVSREKKERFSLILESASTNQTSMYLCASSLRRDSPNEQFFGPGTRLTVL.

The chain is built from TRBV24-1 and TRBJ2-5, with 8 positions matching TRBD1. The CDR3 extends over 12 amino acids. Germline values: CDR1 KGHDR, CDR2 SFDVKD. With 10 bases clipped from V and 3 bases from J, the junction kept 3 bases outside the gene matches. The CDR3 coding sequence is TGTGCCACTCGGACAGGGAAAGAGACCCAGTACTTC. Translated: CATRTGKETQYF.

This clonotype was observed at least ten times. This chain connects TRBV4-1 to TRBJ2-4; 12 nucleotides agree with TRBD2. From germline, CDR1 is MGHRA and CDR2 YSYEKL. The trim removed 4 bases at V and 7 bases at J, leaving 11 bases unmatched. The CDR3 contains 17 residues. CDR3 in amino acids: CASSPGLAGLRGNIQYF. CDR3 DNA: TGCGCCAGCAGCCCCGGACTAGCGGGGCTTCGGGGGAACATTCAGTACTTC.

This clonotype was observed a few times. The CDR3 bases are TGCAGTGCTAGAACCTCTGCGGCCACCTACAATGAGCAGTTCTTC. Translation: CSARTSAATYNEQFF. This chain connects TRBV20-1 to TRBJ2-1; D uncertain. Trimming shortened V by 2 bases and J by 2 bases, and 13 bases separated the two germline ends. CDR3 size: 15 residues. The V gene's germline CDR1 is DFQATT and CDR2 SNEGSKA (reference sequence).

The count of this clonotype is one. CDR3 DNA sequence: TGTGCCAGCAGTTCATGGGTCGATCAGCCCCAGCATTTT. Protein: CASSSWVDQPQHF. This rearrangement joins TRBV6-5 to TRBJ1-5; no definite D call. The CDR3 length is 13 residues. CDR1 and CDR2 (germline): MNHEY, SVGAGI. Trimming cost V 4 bases and J 5 bases, with 9 bases left between them.